Sequencing of this T cell receptor beta chain was carried out in a study of T cell changes during pregnancy in multiple sclerosis. This CDR3 comprises 14 residues. Germline CDR1 and CDR2: ENHRY and SYGVKD. V lost 3 bases and J lost 4, with 10 bases in between. Sequencing was performed with immunoSEQ multiplex PCR; in TCRdb, only in-frame clones are kept and a portion is missing. The sample contains 20,000 to 30,000 clones, around 87% of which appear only once. Material: CD4+ T cells from peripheral blood mononuclear cells, obtained in the second trimester of pregnancy. The sequence was collected from a female donor in good health, enrolled as a control in a pregnancy study. J is TRBJ1-5 and V is TRBV10-3; the D gene is possibly TRBD1 (6 bases). CDR3 nucleotide sequence: TGTGCCATCAGTGAATTACAGGGTAATCAGCCCCAGCATTTT. The encoded protein is CAISELQGNQPQHF.